This T cell receptor (beta chain) was captured by sequencing in a study of identical twins. Template switching supplied a universal primer site; unique molecular identifiers were carried on the cDNA. TCRdb reprocessed the 5' RACE reads with MiXCR, giving one entry per CDR3 protein. Among about 920,000 distinct CDR3 sequences listed, more than 9% were seen once. The length of the CDR3 is 15 residues. Trimming removed 2 bases from V and 4 bases from J, with 10 bases in between. In germline, CDR1 is SGHRS, CDR2 YFSETQ. The same data also went into a second study, on yellow fever vaccine responses in identical twins. From that report: The authors reported partly convergent, partly personalized vaccine responses in identical twins.

The sample was PBMCs. This clonotype was obtained from a woman between 18 and 29 years old in good health. This chain links TRBV5-1 with TRBJ2-6, with D uncertain. CDR3 nucleotide sequence: TGCGCCAGCAGCTTAGCTAGTCCCGGGGCCAACGTCCTGACTTTC. Translated: CASSLASPGANVLTF.